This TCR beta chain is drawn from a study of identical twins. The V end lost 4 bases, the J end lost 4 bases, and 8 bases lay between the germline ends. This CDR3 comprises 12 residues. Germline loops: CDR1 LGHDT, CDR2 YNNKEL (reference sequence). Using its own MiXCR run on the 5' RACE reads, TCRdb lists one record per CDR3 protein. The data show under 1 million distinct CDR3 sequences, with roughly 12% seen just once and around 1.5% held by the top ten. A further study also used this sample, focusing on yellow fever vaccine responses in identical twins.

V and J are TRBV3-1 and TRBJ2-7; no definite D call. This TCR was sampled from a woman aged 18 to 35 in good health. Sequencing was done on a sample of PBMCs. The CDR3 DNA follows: TGTGCCAGCAGCCCGAACGGTTACGAGCAGTACTTC. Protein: CASSPNGYEQYF.